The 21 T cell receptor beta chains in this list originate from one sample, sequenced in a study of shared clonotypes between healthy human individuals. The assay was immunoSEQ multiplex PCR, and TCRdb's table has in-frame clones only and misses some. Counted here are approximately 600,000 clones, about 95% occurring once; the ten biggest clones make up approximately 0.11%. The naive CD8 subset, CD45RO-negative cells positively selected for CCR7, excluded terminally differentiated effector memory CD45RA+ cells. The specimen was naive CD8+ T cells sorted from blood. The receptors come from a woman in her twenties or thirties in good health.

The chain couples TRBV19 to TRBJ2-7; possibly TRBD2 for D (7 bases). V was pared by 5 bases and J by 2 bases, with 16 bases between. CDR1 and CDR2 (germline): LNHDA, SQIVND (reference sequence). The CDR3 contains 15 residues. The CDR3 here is CASSPRGGPTYEQYF. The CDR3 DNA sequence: TGTGCCAGTAGTCCTCGCGGGGGCCCTACCTACGAGCAGTACTTC.

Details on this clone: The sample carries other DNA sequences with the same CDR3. CDR3 DNA: TGTGCCAGCAGCGTAGACGGGGGGGCCTACGAGCAGTACTTC. Translation gives CASSVDGGAYEQYF. This chain joins TRBV9 and TRBJ2-7, with TRBD2 matching over 8 bases. This CDR3 has 14 residues. Germline lookup yields CDR1 SGDLS and CDR2 YYNGEE. The trim removed 0 bases at V and 2 bases at J, leaving 1 base unmatched.

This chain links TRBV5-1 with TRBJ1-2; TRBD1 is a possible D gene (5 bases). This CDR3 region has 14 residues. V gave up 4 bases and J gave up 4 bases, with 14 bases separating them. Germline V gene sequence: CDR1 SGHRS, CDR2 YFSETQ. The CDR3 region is CASSPDNPFYGYTF. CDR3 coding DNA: TGCGCCAGCAGCCCGGACAACCCGTTCTATGGCTACACCTTC.

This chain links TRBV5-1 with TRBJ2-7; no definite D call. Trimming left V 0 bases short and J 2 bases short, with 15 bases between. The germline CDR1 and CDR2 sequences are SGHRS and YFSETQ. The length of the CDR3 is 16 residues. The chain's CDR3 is CASSLGLRVPAYEQYF. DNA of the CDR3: TGCGCCAGCAGCTTGGGGTTACGGGTACCTGCCTACGAGCAGTACTTC.

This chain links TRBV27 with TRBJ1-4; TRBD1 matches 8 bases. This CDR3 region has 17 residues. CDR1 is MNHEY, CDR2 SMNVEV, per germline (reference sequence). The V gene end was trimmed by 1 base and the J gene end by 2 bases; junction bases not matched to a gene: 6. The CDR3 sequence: CASSLLQGGGTNEKLFF. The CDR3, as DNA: TGTGCCAGCAGTTTATTACAGGGGGGAGGCACTAATGAAAAACTGTTTTTT.

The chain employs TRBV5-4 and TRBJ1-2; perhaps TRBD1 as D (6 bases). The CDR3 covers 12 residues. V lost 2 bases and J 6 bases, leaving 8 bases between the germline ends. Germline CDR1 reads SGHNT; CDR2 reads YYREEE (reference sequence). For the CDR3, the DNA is TGTGCCAGCAGCTTTAGGACAGATGGCTACACCTTC. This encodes CASSFRTDGYTF.

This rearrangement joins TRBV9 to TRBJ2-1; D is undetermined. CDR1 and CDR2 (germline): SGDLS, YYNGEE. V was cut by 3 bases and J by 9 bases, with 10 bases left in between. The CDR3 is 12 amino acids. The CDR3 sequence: CASSAPPGEQFF. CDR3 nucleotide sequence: TGTGCCAGCAGCGCCCCGCCAGGTGAGCAGTTCTTC.

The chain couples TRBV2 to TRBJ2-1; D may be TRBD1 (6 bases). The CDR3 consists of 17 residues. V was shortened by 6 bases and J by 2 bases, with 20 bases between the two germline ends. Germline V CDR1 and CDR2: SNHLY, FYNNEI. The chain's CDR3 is CASSTPQTGRTYNEQFF. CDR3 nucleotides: TGTGCCAGCAGCACCCCTCAGACAGGACGAACCTACAATGAGCAGTTCTTC.

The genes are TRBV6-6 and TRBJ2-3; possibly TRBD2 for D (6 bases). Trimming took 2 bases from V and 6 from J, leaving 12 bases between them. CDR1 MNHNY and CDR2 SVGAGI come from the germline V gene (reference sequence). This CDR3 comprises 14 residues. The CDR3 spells CASSYGGTSDTQYF. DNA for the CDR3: TGTGCCAGCAGTTACGGGGGGACTTCGGATACGCAGTATTTT.

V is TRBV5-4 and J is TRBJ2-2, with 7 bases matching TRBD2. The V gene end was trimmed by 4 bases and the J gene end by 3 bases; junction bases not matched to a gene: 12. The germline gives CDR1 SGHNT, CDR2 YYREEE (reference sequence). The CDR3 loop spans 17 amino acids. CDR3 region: CASSPIPSGKDTGELFF. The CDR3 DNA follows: TGTGCCAGCAGCCCAATCCCCAGCGGGAAGGACACCGGGGAGCTGTTTTTT.

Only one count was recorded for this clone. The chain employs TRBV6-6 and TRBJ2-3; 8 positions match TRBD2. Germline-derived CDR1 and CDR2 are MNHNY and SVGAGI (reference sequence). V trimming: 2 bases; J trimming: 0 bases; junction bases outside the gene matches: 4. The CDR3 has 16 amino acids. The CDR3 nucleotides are TGTGCCAGCAGTTACCTATCTAGCGGGAGCACAGATACGCAGTATTTT. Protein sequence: CASSYLSSGSTDTQYF.

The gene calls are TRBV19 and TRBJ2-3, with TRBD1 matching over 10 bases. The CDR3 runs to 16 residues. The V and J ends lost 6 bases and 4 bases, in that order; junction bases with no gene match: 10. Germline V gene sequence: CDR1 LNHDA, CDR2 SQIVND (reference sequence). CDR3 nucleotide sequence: TGTGCCAGTAGAAATCCGGGACAGGGGCGTTCAGATACGCAGTATTTT. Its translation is CASRNPGQGRSDTQYF.

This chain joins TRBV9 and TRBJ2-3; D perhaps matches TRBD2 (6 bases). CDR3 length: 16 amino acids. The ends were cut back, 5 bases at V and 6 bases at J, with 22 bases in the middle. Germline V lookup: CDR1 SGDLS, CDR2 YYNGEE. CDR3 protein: CASRSHSKAGLDTQYF. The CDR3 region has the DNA TGTGCCAGCAGATCCCACTCGAAGGCGGGGCTGGATACGCAGTATTTT.

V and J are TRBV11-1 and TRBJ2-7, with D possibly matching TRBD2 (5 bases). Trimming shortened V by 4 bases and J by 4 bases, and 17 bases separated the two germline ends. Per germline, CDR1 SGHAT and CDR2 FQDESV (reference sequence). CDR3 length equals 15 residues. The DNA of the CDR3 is TGTGCCAGCAGCTGGGGTCCCGGGGTTCGATACGAGCAGTACTTC. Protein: CASSWGPGVRYEQYF.

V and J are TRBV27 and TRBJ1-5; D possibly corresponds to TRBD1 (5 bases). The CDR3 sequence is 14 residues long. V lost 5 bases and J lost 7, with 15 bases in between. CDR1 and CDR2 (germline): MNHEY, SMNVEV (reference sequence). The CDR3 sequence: CASSPQGLGQPQHF. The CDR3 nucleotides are TGTGCCAGCAGTCCGCAGGGACTTGGACAGCCCCAGCATTTT.

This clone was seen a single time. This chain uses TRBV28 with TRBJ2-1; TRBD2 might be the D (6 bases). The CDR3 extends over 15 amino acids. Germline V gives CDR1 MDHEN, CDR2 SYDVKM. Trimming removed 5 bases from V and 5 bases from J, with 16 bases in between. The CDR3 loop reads CASSTGSGPHNEQFF. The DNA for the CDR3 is TGTGCCAGCAGTACCGGGAGCGGGCCTCACAATGAGCAGTTCTTC.

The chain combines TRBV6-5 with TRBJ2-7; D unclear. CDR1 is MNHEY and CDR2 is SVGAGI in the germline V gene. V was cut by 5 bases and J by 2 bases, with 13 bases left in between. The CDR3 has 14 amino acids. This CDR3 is CASSGFQTAYEQYF. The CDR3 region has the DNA TGTGCCAGCAGTGGATTCCAGACTGCCTACGAGCAGTACTTC.

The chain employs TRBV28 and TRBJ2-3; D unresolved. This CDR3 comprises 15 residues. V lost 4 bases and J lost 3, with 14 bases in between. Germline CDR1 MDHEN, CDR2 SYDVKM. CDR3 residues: CASSSDRLVTDTQYF. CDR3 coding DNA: TGTGCCAGCAGTTCCGACCGGCTGGTAACAGATACGCAGTATTTT.

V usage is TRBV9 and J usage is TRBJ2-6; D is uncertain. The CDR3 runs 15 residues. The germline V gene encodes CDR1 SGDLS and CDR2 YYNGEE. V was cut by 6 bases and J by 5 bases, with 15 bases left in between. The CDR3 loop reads CASIVKQSRANVLTF. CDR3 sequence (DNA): TGTGCCAGCATTGTCAAACAAAGTCGGGCCAACGTCCTGACTTTC.

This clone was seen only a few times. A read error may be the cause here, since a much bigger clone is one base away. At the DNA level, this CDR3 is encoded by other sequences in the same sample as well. CDR3: CASSLGTEAFF. The CDR3 DNA sequence: TGTGCCAGCAGCTTGGGCACTGAAGCTTTCTTT. This sequence joins TRBV5-4 and TRBJ1-1; D remains ambiguous. Trimming removed 0 bases from V and 4 bases from J, with 1 base in between. The germline V gene encodes CDR1 SGHNT and CDR2 YYREEE (reference sequence). This CDR3 spans 11 amino acids.

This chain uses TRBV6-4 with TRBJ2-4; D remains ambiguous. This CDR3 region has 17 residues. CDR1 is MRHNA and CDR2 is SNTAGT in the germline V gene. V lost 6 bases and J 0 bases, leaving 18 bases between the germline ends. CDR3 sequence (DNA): TGTGCCAGCAGCGGAAGACCGAGCCTAATAGCCAAAAACATTCAGTACTTC. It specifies CASSGRPSLIAKNIQYF.